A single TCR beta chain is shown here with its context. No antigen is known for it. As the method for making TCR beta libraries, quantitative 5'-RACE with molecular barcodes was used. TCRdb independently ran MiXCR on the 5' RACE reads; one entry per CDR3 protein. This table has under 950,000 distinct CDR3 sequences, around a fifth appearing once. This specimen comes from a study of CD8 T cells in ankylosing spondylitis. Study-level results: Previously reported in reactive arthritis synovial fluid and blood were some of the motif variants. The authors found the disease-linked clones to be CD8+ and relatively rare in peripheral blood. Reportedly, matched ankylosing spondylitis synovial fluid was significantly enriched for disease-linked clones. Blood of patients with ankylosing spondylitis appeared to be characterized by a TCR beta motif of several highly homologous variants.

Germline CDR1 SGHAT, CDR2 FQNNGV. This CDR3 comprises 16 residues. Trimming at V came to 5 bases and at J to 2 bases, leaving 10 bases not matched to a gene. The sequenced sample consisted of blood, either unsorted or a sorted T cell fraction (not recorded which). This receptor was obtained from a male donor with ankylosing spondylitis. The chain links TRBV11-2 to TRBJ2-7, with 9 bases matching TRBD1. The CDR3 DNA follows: TGTGCCAGCAGCAGCCCCGGGACAGGGTCGACCTACGAGCAGTACTTC. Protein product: CASSSPGTGSTYEQYF.